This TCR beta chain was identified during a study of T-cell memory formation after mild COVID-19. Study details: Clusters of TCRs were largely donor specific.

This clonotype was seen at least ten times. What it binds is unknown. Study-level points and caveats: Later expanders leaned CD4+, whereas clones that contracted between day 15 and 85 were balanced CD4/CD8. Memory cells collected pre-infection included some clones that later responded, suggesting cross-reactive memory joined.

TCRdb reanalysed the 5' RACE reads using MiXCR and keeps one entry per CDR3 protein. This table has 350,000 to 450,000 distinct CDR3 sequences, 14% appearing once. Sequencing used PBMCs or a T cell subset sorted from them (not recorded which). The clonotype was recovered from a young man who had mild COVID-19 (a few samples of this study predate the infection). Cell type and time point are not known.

CDR3 amino acids: CSARLASGGLNTGELFF. CDR3 nucleotide sequence: TGCAGCGCCCGGCTGGCTAGCGGGGGCCTGAACACCGGGGAGCTGTTTTTT. The chain carries TRBV29-1 and TRBJ2-2, with TRBD2 matching 10 bases. Germline assignment: CDR1 SQVTM and CDR2 ANQGSEA. This CDR3 spans 17 amino acids. With 7 bases clipped from V and 1 base from J, the junction kept 12 bases outside the gene matches.